The present T cell receptor beta chain was sequenced within a study of T cell repertoires in cytomegalovirus infection. As regards this clonotype: Its target is not known.

This CDR3 has 12 amino acids. CDR1 and CDR2 (germline): LNHDA, SQIVND (reference sequence). Trimming took off 9 bases at V and 1 base at J, with 9 bases between the two ends. One entry per CDR3 protein results from TCRdb running MiXCR on the reads. Counted here are roughly 800,000 distinct CDR3 sequences, about 27% occurring once; the ten biggest clones make up about an eighth. The material was cultured CD8+ T cells from PBMCs, obtained from culture after CMV antigen stimulation. V is TRBV19 and J is TRBJ1-1; no reliable D call. This receptor was identified in a human donor in good health (CMV status not recorded). Some clones in this sample may be carry-over from other donors' samples. The CDR3 protein is CASVKENTEAFF. Here the CDR3 DNA reads TGTGCCAGCGTGAAGGAGAACACTGAAGCTTTCTTT.